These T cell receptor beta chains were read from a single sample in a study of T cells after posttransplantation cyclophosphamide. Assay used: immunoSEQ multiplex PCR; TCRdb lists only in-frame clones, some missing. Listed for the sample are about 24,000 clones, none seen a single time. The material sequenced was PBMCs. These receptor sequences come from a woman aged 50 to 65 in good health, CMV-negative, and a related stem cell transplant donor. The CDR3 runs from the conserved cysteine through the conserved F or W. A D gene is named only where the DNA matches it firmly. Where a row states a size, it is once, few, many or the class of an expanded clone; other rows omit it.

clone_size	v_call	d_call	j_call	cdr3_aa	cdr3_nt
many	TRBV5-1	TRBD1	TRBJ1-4	CASSHADRTNEKLFF	TGCGCCAGCAGCCACGCGGACAGGACTAATGAAAAACTGTTTTTT
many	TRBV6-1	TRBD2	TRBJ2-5	CASSEAWTSGPRETQYF	TGTGCCAGCAGTGAAGCATGGACTAGCGGTCCTAGAGAGACCCAGTACTTC
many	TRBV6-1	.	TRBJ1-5	CASSEQGGGQPQHF	TGTGCCAGCAGTGAACAGGGTGGTGGACAGCCCCAGCATTTT
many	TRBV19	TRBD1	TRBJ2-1	CASSRDRGLQEEFF	TGTGCCAGTAGTCGGGACAGGGGGCTCCAAGAGGAGTTCTTC
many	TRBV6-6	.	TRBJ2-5	CASSWTTTLQETQYF	TGTGCCAGCAGTTGGACAACCACCCTACAAGAGACCCAGTACTTC
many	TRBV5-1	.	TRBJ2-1	CASSFGDTFNEQFF	TGCGCCAGCAGCTTTGGGGACACTTTCAATGAGCAGTTCTTC
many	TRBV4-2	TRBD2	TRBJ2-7	CASSQDPGGGSYEQYF	TGTGCCAGCAGCCAAGATCCGGGGGGGGGCTCCTACGAGCAGTACTTC
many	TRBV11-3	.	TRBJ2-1	CASSKWVGEDEQFF	TGTGCCAGCAGCAAGTGGGTAGGGGAGGATGAGCAGTTCTTC
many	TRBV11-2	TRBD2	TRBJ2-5	CASSSLPGGVQETQYF	TGTGCCAGCAGCTCACTCCCGGGGGGGGTACAAGAGACCCAGTACTTC
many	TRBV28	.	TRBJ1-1	CASEHIMNTEAFF	TGTGCCTCCGAGCATATTATGAACACTGAAGCTTTCTTT
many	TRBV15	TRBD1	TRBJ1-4	CATSRVTGVEKLFF	TGTGCCACCAGCAGAGTGACAGGGGTTGAAAAACTGTTTTTT
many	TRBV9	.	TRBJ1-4	CASSVEGRSSRLFF	TGTGCCAGCAGCGTAGAGGGGCGGAGCAGCCGACTGTTTTTT
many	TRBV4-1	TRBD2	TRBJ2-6	CASSHRLAGGPGANVLTF	TGCGCCAGCAGCCATAGACTAGCGGGAGGGCCTGGGGCCAACGTCCTGACTTTC
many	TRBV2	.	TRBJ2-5	CASTDYVRTQYF	TGTGCCAGCACAGACTACGTCAGGACCCAGTACTTC
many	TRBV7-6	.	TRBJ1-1	CASSFRGNTEAFF	TGTGCCAGCAGCTTTCGGGGGAACACTGAAGCTTTCTTT
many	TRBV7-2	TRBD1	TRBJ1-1	CASKGRQGMNTEAFF	TGTGCCAGCAAGGGCCGACAGGGGATGAACACTGAAGCTTTCTTT
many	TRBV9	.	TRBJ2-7	CASSGGTLYEQYF	TGTGCCAGCAGCGGGGGGACACTCTACGAGCAGTACTTC
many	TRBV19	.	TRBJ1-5	CASSGTGTYLRSQHF	TGTGCCAGTAGTGGAACCGGGACTTACCTCAGGTCCCAGCATTTT
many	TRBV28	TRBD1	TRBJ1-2	CASSSDSWDKAGGYYGYTF	TGTGCCAGCAGCTCCGATAGTTGGGATAAGGCAGGGGGCTACTATGGCTACACCTTC
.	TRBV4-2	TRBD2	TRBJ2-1	CASSQELTLAGVNEQFF	TGTGCCAGCAGCCAAGAGTTGACCCTAGCGGGGGTCAATGAGCAGTTCTTC
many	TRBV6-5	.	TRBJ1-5	CASSASGVDYQPQHF	TGTGCCAGCAGTGCCTCCGGGGTCGACTATCAGCCCCAGCATTTT
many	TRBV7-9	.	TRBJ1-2	CASSEAQGLGYTF	TGTGCCAGCAGCGAAGCCCAGGGACTTGGCTACACCTTC
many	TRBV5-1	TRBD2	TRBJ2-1	CASSLRTSGSDEQFF	TGCGCCAGCAGCCTAAGGACTAGCGGGAGCGATGAGCAGTTCTTC
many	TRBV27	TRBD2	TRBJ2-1	CASSRRLAPDYNEQFF	TGTGCCAGCAGCCGGAGACTAGCGCCCGATTACAATGAGCAGTTCTTC
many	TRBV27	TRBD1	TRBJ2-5	CASSSGTGFQETQYF	TGTGCCAGCAGTTCAGGGACAGGGTTCCAAGAGACCCAGTACTTC
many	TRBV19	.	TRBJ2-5	CASSFSYKQETQYF	TGTGCCAGTAGTTTCTCGTACAAGCAAGAGACCCAGTACTTC
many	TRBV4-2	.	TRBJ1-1	CASSQASTPDTEAFF	TGTGCCAGCAGCCAAGCGAGCACTCCGGACACTGAAGCTTTCTTT
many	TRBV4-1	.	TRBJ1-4	CASSQDRSGSEKLFF	TGCGCCAGCAGCCAAGATAGGTCAGGTTCTGAAAAACTGTTTTTT
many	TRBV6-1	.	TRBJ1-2	CASSPRQADGYTF	TGTGCCAGCAGCCCCCGACAGGCAGATGGCTACACCTTC
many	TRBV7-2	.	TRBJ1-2	CASSLGPNYGYTF	TGTGCCAGCAGCTTAGGGCCTAACTATGGCTACACCTTC
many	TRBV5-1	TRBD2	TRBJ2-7	CASSRTASGGDSYEQYF	TGCGCCAGCAGTCGAACGGCTAGCGGGGGGGACTCCTACGAGCAGTACTTC
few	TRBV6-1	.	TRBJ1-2	CASSPPGLSGSGYTF	TGTGCCAGCAGTCCCCCGGGACTGTCGGGTAGTGGCTACACCTTC
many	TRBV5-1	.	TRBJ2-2	CASSAHLTGNTGELFF	TGCGCCAGCAGCGCACACTTAACAGGGAACACCGGGGAGCTGTTTTTT
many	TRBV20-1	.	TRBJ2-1	CSAVTSDEQFF	TGCAGTGCCGTTACGAGTGATGAGCAGTTCTTC
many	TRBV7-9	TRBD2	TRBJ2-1	CASIVAGSGGNEQFF	TGTGCCAGCATAGTAGCCGGGAGCGGGGGCAATGAGCAGTTCTTC
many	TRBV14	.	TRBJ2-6	CASSQDVGGTGANVLTF	TGTGCCAGCAGCCAAGATGTGGGGGGAACTGGGGCCAACGTCCTGACTTTC
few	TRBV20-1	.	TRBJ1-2	CSASRGCGYTF	TGCAGTGCTAGCAGGGGATGTGGCTACACCTTC
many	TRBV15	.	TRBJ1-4	CATSRGGAEGEKLFF	TGTGCCACCAGCAGAGGCGGAGCAGAAGGTGAAAAACTGTTTTTT
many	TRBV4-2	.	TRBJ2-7	CASSQEPQGVYEQYF	TGTGCCAGCAGCCAAGAACCACAGGGAGTTTACGAGCAGTACTTC
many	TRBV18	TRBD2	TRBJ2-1	CASSPTSGGAIFEQFF	TGTGCCAGCTCACCAACTAGCGGGGGGGCAATTTTTGAGCAGTTCTTC
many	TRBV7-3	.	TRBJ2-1	CASSLQAAYNEQFF	TGTGCCAGCAGCTTACAGGCAGCCTACAATGAGCAGTTCTTC
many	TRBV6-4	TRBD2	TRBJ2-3	CASSDSSGGDTQYF	TGTGCCAGCAGTGACTCTAGCGGGGGGGATACGCAGTATTTT
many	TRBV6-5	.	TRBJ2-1	CASSYSADNEQFF	TGTGCCAGCAGTTACTCGGCGGACAATGAGCAGTTCTTC
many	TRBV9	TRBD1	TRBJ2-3	CASSATGGGDTQYF	TGTGCCAGCAGCGCCACAGGGGGTGGAGATACGCAGTATTTT
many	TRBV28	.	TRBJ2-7	CASKEGNYEQYF	TGTGCCAGCAAGGAGGGTAACTACGAGCAGTACTTC
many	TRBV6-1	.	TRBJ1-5	CASSESLMSNQPQHF	TGTGCCAGCAGTGAATCTCTAATGAGCAATCAGCCCCAGCATTTT
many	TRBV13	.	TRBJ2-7	CASSGSSETTYEQYF	TGTGCCAGCAGCGGATCTTCCGAGACAACCTACGAGCAGTACTTC
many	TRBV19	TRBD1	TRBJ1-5	CASSTELPTGGFSNQPQHF	TGTGCCAGTAGTACAGAACTACCGACAGGGGGTTTTAGCAATCAGCCCCAGCATTTT
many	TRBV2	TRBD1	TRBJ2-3	CASSALDRGTDTQYF	TGTGCCAGCAGTGCCCTGGACAGGGGAACAGATACGCAGTATTTT
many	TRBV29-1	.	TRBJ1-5	CSARKGNQPQHF	TGCAGCGCCCGGAAGGGGAATCAGCCCCAGCATTTT
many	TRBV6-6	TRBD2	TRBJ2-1	CASSPGLAGYNEQFF	TGTGCCAGCAGCCCGGGACTAGCGGGTTACAATGAGCAGTTCTTC
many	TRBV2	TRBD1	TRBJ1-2	CASSRGQNTYGYTF	TGTGCCAGCAGTAGGGGACAGAATACCTATGGCTACACCTTC
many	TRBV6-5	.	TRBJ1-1	CASSYSRWGVNTEAFF	TGTGCCAGCAGTTACTCGCGCTGGGGAGTGAACACTGAAGCTTTCTTT
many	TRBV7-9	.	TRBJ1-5	CASSLGDQPQHF	TGTGCCAGCAGCTTGGGCGATCAGCCCCAGCATTTT
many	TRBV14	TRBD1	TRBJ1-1	CASSLGQRNTEAFF	TGTGCCAGCAGCCTGGGACAGCGGAACACTGAAGCTTTCTTT
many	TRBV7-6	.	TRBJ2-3	CASSLALRTSSTDTQYF	TGTGCCAGCAGCTTAGCCCTCCGGACTTCTAGCACAGATACGCAGTATTTT
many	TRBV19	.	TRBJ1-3	CASRTDRTPGNTIYF	TGTGCCAGCCGAACTGACAGGACCCCTGGAAACACCATATATTTT
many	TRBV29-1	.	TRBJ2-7	CSVERLNKQYF	TGCAGCGTTGAGAGGCTTAACAAGCAGTACTTC
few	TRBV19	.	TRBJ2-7	CASSLQGSHEQYF	TGTGCCAGTAGCCTACAGGGTTCCCACGAGCAGTACTTC
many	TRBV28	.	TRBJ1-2	CASSLLGQGIYGYTF	TGTGCCAGCAGTTTGCTGGGACAAGGTATTTATGGCTACACCTTC